What follows are 21 T cell receptor beta chains derived from one specimen sequenced in a study of blood T cells in healthy people across ages. Together with a sample-barcoded 5' primer, a J-beta primer mix was included in a second PCR lasting roughly 6 to 12 cycles. A single record per CDR3 protein comes from TCRdb applying MiXCR to the 5' RACE reads. The sample contains a few hundred thousand distinct CDR3 sequences, over 45% of which appear only once. The sequencing input was blood. The receptors stem from a man aged 60 to 69 in good health.

In the case of this clonotype: A read error may account for a junction end that differs from germline. The chain has TRBV7-2 and TRBJ2-3; D is ambiguous. The length of the CDR3 is 15 residues. Germline CDR1 and CDR2: SGHTA and FQGNSA. The chain's CDR3 is CACSLRSLVTDTQYF. The CDR3 DNA is TGTGCCTGCAGCTTAAGGTCACTGGTAACAGATACGCAGTATTTT.

The chain is built from TRBV6-2 or TRBV6-3 and TRBJ2-1; D remains ambiguous. V dropped 4 bases and J dropped 9 bases, with 10 bases sitting between them. Looked up from germline, CDR1 is MNHEY and CDR2 is SVGEGT. There are 12 residues in the CDR3. CDR3 in amino acids: CASSSGVCEQFF. The CDR3 bases are TGTGCCAGCAGTTCAGGAGTCTGTGAGCAGTTCTTC.

This clonotype has only a few counts. The chain couples TRBV20-1 to TRBJ1-1, with TRBD1 identical over 9 bases. The CDR3 length is 13 residues. Trimming took 6 bases from V and 10 from J; bases not matched to a gene: 12. The V gene's germline CDR1 is DFQATT and CDR2 SNEGSKA (reference sequence). Here the CDR3 DNA reads TGCAGTGCACAAACAGGGGGCCGGTGGGGAGCTTTCTTT. Translated, it gives CSAQTGGRWGAFF.

The chain couples TRBV28 to TRBJ2-5; D remains ambiguous. The last part of the DNA fits TRBJ2-7 better; the J call may be wrong. Germline values: CDR1 MDHEN, CDR2 SYDVKM. The CDR3 has 12 amino acids. CDR3 sequence reads: CASSPRIDEQYF. In DNA form, the CDR3 reads TGTGCCAGCAGTCCGCGTATTGACGAGCAGTACTTC.

The chain has TRBV5-4 and TRBJ2-3, with D possibly being TRBD2 (6 bases). Germline-derived CDR1 and CDR2 are SGHNT and YYREEE (reference sequence). This CDR3 is built from 15 residues. Trimming took 5 bases from V and 2 from J, leaving 15 bases between them. The CDR3 nucleotides are TGTGCCAGCAGTCGGGCGGAGGGGTACACAGATACGCAGTATTTT. This codes for CASSRAEGYTDTQYF. The complete variable domain, with remaining parts taken from reference TRBV5-4 and TRBJ2-3, reads ETGVTQSPTHLIKTRGQQVTLRCSSQSGHNTVSWYQQALGQGPQFIFQYYREEENGRGNFPPRFSGLQFPNYSSELNVNALELDDSALYLCASSRAEGYTDTQYFGPGTRLTVL.

This chain connects TRBV3-1 to TRBJ2-4; unclear D gene. Germline V gives CDR1 LGHDT, CDR2 YNNKEL (reference sequence). The CDR3 totals 13 residues. V was clipped by 6 bases and J by 8 bases, with 14 bases between them. The CDR3 is CASSRPPGYIQYF. The CDR3 nucleotides read TGTGCCAGCAGTCGACCCCCCGGTTACATTCAGTACTTC.

Turning to this clonotype: An end of the junction does not agree with germline; a read error may underlie this. The rearrangement joins TRBV11-3 to TRBJ2-3; D may be TRBD2 (6 bases). CDR3 length equals 14 residues. Germline V gives CDR1 SGHNT, CDR2 YENEEA. The CDR3 reads CACSPRGTTDTQYF. CDR3 in DNA: TGTGCCTGCAGCCCCCGGGGGACCACAGATACGCAGTATTTT.

V and J are TRBV2 and TRBJ2-4, with D unclear. The assigned J gene may be wrong: the sequence end matches TRBJ2-5 better. This CDR3 is 11 amino acids long. In germline, CDR1 is SNHLY, CDR2 FYNNEI. The CDR3 DNA reads TGTGCCACTTCGAGGCGGGAGACCCAGTACTTC. Its translation is CATSRRETQYF.

This clonotype was counted a few times. This rearrangement joins TRBV7-8 to TRBJ1-2; tentatively, D is TRBD1 (5 bases). V was shortened by 5 bases and J by 0 bases, with 13 bases between the two germline ends. Germline V gene data show CDR1 as SGHVS and CDR2 as FQNEAQ. CDR3 length equals 15 residues. In nucleotides, the CDR3 is TGTGCCAGCAGCCCCGGGACGTTTGCTAACTATGGCTACACCTTC. Its translation is CASSPGTFANYGYTF.

In its sample, this clonotype was seen a few times. This chain links TRBV9 with TRBJ2-7, with TRBD1 matching over 11 bases. The CDR3 is 15 residues long. Unmatched junction bases numbered 8, after V lost 4 bases and J lost 5 bases. Germline V gene lookup returns CDR1 SGDLS and CDR2 YYNGEE. This chain's CDR3 is CASSPGQGALNEQYF. In DNA, the CDR3 is TGTGCCAGCAGCCCTGGACAGGGGGCGCTGAACGAGCAGTACTTC.

The chain recombines TRBV12-3 or TRBV12-4 with TRBJ2-7, with TRBD1 identical over 7 bases. The CDR3 runs 14 residues. With 3 bases clipped from V and 6 bases from J, the junction kept 8 bases outside the gene matches. Here the CDR3 reads CASSFRDRGREQYF. As DNA, the CDR3 is TGTGCCAGCAGTTTTCGGGACAGAGGCCGCGAGCAGTACTTC.

This clonotype has only a few counts. The chain couples TRBV5-1 to TRBJ2-3, with 10 bases that match TRBD2. Trimming took 8 bases from V and 5 from J; bases not matched to a gene: 2. The germline CDR1 and CDR2 sequences are SGHRS and YFSETQ. The CDR3 is 12 amino acids. This CDR3 is CASKREGDTQYF. The CDR3 DNA sequence: TGCGCCAGTAAGCGGGAGGGAGATACGCAGTATTTT.

A few counts support this clonotype. CDR3 sequence (DNA): TGTGCCAGTAGTCAGGGGGCGAACACTGAAGCTTTCTTT. It encodes CASSQGANTEAFF. The rearrangement joins TRBV19 to TRBJ1-1, with TRBD1 matching 8 bases. This CDR3 has 13 residues. The V segment lost 5 bases and the J segment 1 base; nucleotides outside the gene matches: 0. The germline CDR1 and CDR2 sequences are LNHDA and SQIVND (reference sequence).

The chain carries TRBV20-1 and TRBJ2-7; 7 bases agree with TRBD1. Germline lookup yields CDR1 DFQATT and CDR2 SNEGSKA (reference sequence). This CDR3 region has 13 residues. V lost 5 bases to trimming and J lost 10 bases; unmatched junction nucleotides: 14. Here the CDR3 reads CSALRTGGEIQYF. In DNA, the CDR3 is TGCAGTGCTCTGCGGACAGGCGGAGAGATCCAGTACTTC.

This clonotype was observed a few times. This chain connects TRBV7-2 to TRBJ2-3, with D uncertain. V was shortened by 5 bases and J by 5 bases, with 8 bases between the two germline ends. The CDR3 contains 12 residues. Germline CDR1 reads SGHTA; CDR2 reads FQGNSA. CDR3 nucleotide sequence: TGTGCCAGCAGCCCCTACGGAGATACGCAGTATTTT. This gives the protein CASSPYGDTQYF.

V usage is TRBV6-6 and J usage is TRBJ1-2; D is perhaps TRBD1 (5 bases). Germline CDR1 is MNHNY and CDR2 is SVGAGI (reference sequence). This CDR3 comprises 13 residues. Trimming pared 7 bases from V and 8 bases from J, leaving 17 bases between. The CDR3 DNA follows: TGTGCCAGCATTCGAGGTACAGGAGGCGGCTACACCTTC. Its protein is CASIRGTGGGYTF.

This clonotype was found a few times. The rearrangement uses TRBV5-5 and TRBJ1-2, with D unclear. Trimming took 3 bases from V and 4 from J, leaving 10 bases between them. CDR1 is SGHKS, CDR2 YYEKEE, per germline (reference sequence). This CDR3 region has 13 residues. The CDR3 here is CASSSDGGYGYTF. For the CDR3, the DNA is TGTGCCAGCAGCTCCGACGGAGGCTATGGCTACACCTTC.

The chain combines TRBV6-2 or TRBV6-3 with TRBJ2-7, with D possibly TRBD2 on 6 matching bases. Deletions cut 6 bases from V and 2 bases from J, with 17 bases between. The CDR3 contains 15 residues. Germline CDR1 MNHEY, CDR2 SVGEGT. This CDR3 reads CASSLHGTGAYEQYF. The CDR3 DNA is TGTGCCAGCAGCCTCCATGGGACGGGAGCCTACGAGCAGTACTTC.

This clonotype has a handful of counts. A read error may explain this, as a much larger clone is one base away. The chain employs TRBV4-3 and TRBJ2-5, with TRBD2 matching over 9 bases. Germline assignment: CDR1 LGHNA and CDR2 YSLEER. The CDR3 is 16 amino acids. Germline trimming cut 0 bases from V and 4 bases from J; bases unmatched to any gene: 6. CDR3 sequence reads: CASSQDGGAGGETQYF. The CDR3 bases are TGCGCCAGCAGCCAAGACGGGGGAGCGGGGGGAGAGACCCAGTACTTC.

V usage is TRBV20-1 and J usage is TRBJ1-1; D is unclear. V lost 3 bases, J lost 1 base, and 15 bases lay in between. This CDR3 is 15 amino acids long. CDR1 DFQATT and CDR2 SNEGSKA come from the germline V gene (reference sequence). In nucleotides, the CDR3 is TGCAGTGCTAGCCGAGAGCCGGGCACGAACACTGAAGCTTTCTTT. The encoded protein is CSASREPGTNTEAFF.

This clonotype was seen more than once but under ten times. V gene TRBV5-4 combines with J gene TRBJ2-3; D is undetermined. The germline gives CDR1 SGHNT, CDR2 YYREEE (reference sequence). V gave up 3 bases and J gave up 4 bases, with 15 bases separating them. The length of the CDR3 is 15 residues. CDR3 sequence reads: CASSSGVAASDTQYF. DNA for the CDR3: TGTGCCAGCAGCTCTGGGGTAGCTGCTTCAGATACGCAGTATTTT.